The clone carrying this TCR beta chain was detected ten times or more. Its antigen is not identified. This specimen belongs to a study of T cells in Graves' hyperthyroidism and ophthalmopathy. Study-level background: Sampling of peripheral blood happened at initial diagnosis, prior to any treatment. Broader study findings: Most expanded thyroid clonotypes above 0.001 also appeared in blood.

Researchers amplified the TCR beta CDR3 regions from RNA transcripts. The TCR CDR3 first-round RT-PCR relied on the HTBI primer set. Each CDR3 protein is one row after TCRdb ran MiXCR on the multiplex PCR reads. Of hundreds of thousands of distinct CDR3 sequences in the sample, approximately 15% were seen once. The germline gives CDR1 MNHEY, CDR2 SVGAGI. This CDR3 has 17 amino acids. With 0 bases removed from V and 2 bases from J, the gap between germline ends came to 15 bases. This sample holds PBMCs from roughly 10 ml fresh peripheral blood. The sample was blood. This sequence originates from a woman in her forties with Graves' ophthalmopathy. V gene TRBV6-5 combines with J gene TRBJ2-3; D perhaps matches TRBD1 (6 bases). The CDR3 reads CASSYSGALAFTDTQYF. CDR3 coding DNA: TGTGCCAGCAGTTACTCGGGGGCCCTTGCCTTCACAGATACGCAGTATTTT.